Listed here are 25 T cell receptor beta chains from one sample, sequenced in a study of regulatory T cells in long-lasting Graves disease. Sample time point: newly diagnosed GD, antithyroid drugs for less than 3 months. Making the TCR library involved RNA that had been extracted from PBMCs. Researchers made TCR beta libraries by using iRepertoire HTBI primers and running Arm-PCR on CDR3 regions. MiXCR was run by TCRdb on the multiplex PCR reads, yielding one entry per CDR3 protein. This table holds about 440,000 distinct CDR3 sequences, about a sixth found once. These data were also reused for a study on T cells in Graves' hyperthyroidism and ophthalmopathy.

The material sequenced was peripheral blood mononuclear cells (PBMCs), taken at new diagnosis, from a patient treated with antithyroid drugs. Every receptor here comes from a woman in her 30s with Graves disease.

This clonotype was recorded at least ten times. The V and J genes are TRBV20-1 and TRBJ1-1; a weak D match, TRBD1 (6 bases). V gave up 6 bases and J gave up 0 bases, with 14 bases separating them. Germline CDR1 and CDR2: DFQATT and SNEGSKA (reference sequence). CDR3 length: 14 residues. CDR3 residues: CSAKTGGMNTEAFF. The CDR3, as DNA: TGCAGTGCCAAGACAGGCGGCATGAACACTGAAGCTTTCTTT.

This clonotype has a handful of counts. Written as DNA, the CDR3 is TGCAGTGCTAGGACTACCCAAGAGACCCAGTACTTC. This codes for CSARTTQETQYF. The rearrangement joins TRBV20-1 to TRBJ2-5, with a possible D match to TRBD2 (5 bases). Germline values: CDR1 DFQATT, CDR2 SNEGSKA (reference sequence). The CDR3 spans 12 residues. V was shortened by 3 bases and J by 1 base, with 6 bases between the two germline ends.

This clonotype was recorded at least ten times. CDR3 DNA sequence: TGTGCCAGCAGTCAAGCCCCCAGCGTCTACGAGCAGTACTTC. Its translation: CASSQAPSVYEQYF. V and J are TRBV7-9 and TRBJ2-7; D gene unclear. V lost 6 bases, J lost 3 bases, and 15 bases lay in between. This CDR3 has 14 amino acids. Germline V gene data show CDR1 as SEHNR and CDR2 as FQNEAQ (reference sequence).

This clonotype was found many times. The chain combines TRBV28 with TRBJ1-2; D is ambiguous. V shed 3 bases and J shed 8 bases, with 13 bases lying between them. CDR3 size: 13 residues. Germline assignment: CDR1 MDHEN and CDR2 SYDVKM. The CDR3 DNA reads as TGTGCCAGCAGTTTGAGACCTGAGCTGGGCTACACCTTC. Protein product: CASSLRPELGYTF.

In its sample, this clonotype was seen many times. This sequence joins TRBV20-1 and TRBJ2-1; D assignment may be TRBD1 or TRBD2 (5 bases each). CDR3 length: 16 residues. Trimming pared 6 bases from V and 0 bases from J, leaving 18 bases between. Germline CDR1 reads DFQATT; CDR2 reads SNEGSKA (reference sequence). CDR3 in DNA: TGCAGTGCCTTGGGACGGACCATTAGCTCCTACAATGAGCAGTTCTTC. As protein: CSALGRTISSYNEQFF.

This clonotype was seen a few times. The chain couples TRBV16 to TRBJ1-5; TRBD1 might be the D (5 bases). The CDR3 is made up of 18 amino acids. V was cut by 4 bases and J by 0 bases, with 19 bases left in between. Looked up from germline, CDR1 is KGHSY and CDR2 is FQNENV. The CDR3, as DNA: TGTGCCAGCAGCCCCGGGGTCCAGGGCAGATATAGCAATCAGCCCCAGCATTTT. Its protein product is CASSPGVQGRYSNQPQHF.

This clonotype appeared many times. V usage is TRBV6-1 and J usage is TRBJ1-1; D not resolved. CDR3 length: 13 amino acids. The germline V gene encodes CDR1 MNHNS and CDR2 SASEGT. The V gene lost 3 bases and the J gene lost 8 bases, with 13 bases spanning the gap. The CDR3 loop is CASSDKVAREAFF. CDR3 in DNA: TGTGCCAGCAGTGACAAGGTTGCCAGAGAAGCTTTCTTT.

Note on this clonotype: The junction does not match germline at one end; this may be a read error. The chain has TRBV2 and TRBJ2-2, with D tentatively TRBD1 (6 bases). The CDR3 contains 16 residues. Germline CDR1 reads SNHLY; CDR2 reads FYNNEI. The CDR3 DNA reads TGTGCCAGCAGCGAAGCAGGACAGAAGCCCACCGGGGAGCTGTTTTTT. This sequence encodes CASSEAGQKPTGELFF.

The rearrangement uses TRBV28 and TRBJ1-6; D is unresolved. This CDR3 is 14 amino acids long. Germline assignment: CDR1 MDHEN and CDR2 SYDVKM. V dropped 7 bases and J dropped 6 bases, with 13 bases sitting between them. Written as DNA, the CDR3 is TGTGCCAGCATTACCGGACCTCCTAATTCACCCCTCCACTTT. As protein: CASITGPPNSPLHF.

This clonotype was seen only a few times. V is TRBV27 and J is TRBJ2-2, with 8 bases matching TRBD2. With 6 bases clipped from V and 6 bases from J, the junction kept 3 bases outside the gene matches. CDR3 length equals 13 residues. Germline V CDR1 and CDR2: MNHEY, SMNVEV (reference sequence). CDR3 sequence (DNA): TGTGCCAGCAGAACGCGGGAGGCCGGGGAGCTGTTTTTT. Protein sequence: CASRTREAGELFF.

This clonotype was observed many times. The gene calls are TRBV28 and TRBJ2-3; the D gene is possibly TRBD2 (6 bases). This CDR3 has 17 residues. Germline assignment: CDR1 MDHEN and CDR2 SYDVKM. V was cut by 3 bases and J by 2 bases, with 18 bases left in between. The CDR3 here is CASSFPEGPSTTDTQYF. The CDR3, as DNA: TGTGCCAGCAGTTTTCCGGAGGGCCCGTCTACCACAGATACGCAGTATTTT.

Turning to this clonotype: A far larger clone differs by one base, so this is likely a read error. This sequence joins TRBV20-1 and TRBJ2-7, with TRBD2 identical over 10 bases. J gave up 7 bases and V 4 bases, and 22 bases lay outside the gene matches. The CDR3 loop spans 18 amino acids. The germline V gene has CDR1 DFQATT and CDR2 SNEGSKA (reference sequence). This CDR3 reads CSAIKGSASGSVMDEQYF. The CDR3 coding sequence is TGCAGTGCTATTAAGGGGTCTGCTAGCGGGAGTGTAATGGATGAGCAGTACTTC.

This clonotype was counted many times. The chain uses TRBV18 and TRBJ2-2, with unresolved D. The V gene lost 6 bases and the J gene lost 5 bases, with 16 bases spanning the gap. Germline CDR1 reads KGHSH; CDR2 reads LQKENI. The length of the CDR3 is 15 residues. The CDR3 nucleotides are TGTGCCAGCTCCCAAAGGATGGGCGTGACCGGGGAGCTGTTTTTT. It specifies CASSQRMGVTGELFF.

This clonotype was observed at least ten times. The chain uses TRBV4-1 and TRBJ1-5; D is unclear. V was shortened by 1 base and J by 8 bases, with 9 bases between the two germline ends. The CDR3 loop spans 13 amino acids. CDR1 is MGHRA and CDR2 is YSYEKL in the germline V gene. CDR3 coding DNA: TGCGCCAGCAGCCAAGGTCTTGTTGAGCCCCAGCATTTT. Encoded protein: CASSQGLVEPQHF.

This clonotype was seen more than once but under ten times. V usage is TRBV2 and J usage is TRBJ2-1; 10 positions agree with TRBD2. This CDR3 is 15 amino acids long. Germline CDR1 and CDR2: SNHLY and FYNNEI. Unmatched junction bases numbered 7, after V lost 6 bases and J lost 5 bases. CDR3 sequence: CASRIAGGRDNEQFF. Written as DNA, the CDR3 is TGTGCCAGCAGGATAGCGGGAGGACGAGACAATGAGCAGTTCTTC. Using reference TRBV2 and TRBJ2-1 for the parts outside the CDR3, the full variable domain is EPEVTQTPSHQVTQMGQEVILRCVPISNHLYFYWYRQILGQKVEFLVSFYNNEISEKSEIFDDQFSVERPDGSNFTLKIRSTKLEDSAMYFCASRIAGGRDNEQFFGPGTRLTVL.

V and J are TRBV4-1 and TRBJ1-6; D gene uncertain. Germline-derived CDR1 and CDR2 are MGHRA and YSYEKL. V dropped 1 base and J dropped 7 bases, with 2 bases sitting between them. The CDR3 consists of 12 residues. For the CDR3, the DNA is TGCGCCAGCAGCCAAGCGAATTCACCCCTCCACTTT. Translating gives CASSQANSPLHF.

The J gene is TRBJ2-1, the V gene TRBV29-1, with D tentatively TRBD1 (6 bases). The ends were cut back, 5 bases at V and 6 bases at J, with 11 bases in the middle. The CDR3 is made up of 12 amino acids. Germline values: CDR1 SQVTM, CDR2 ANQGSEA. The chain's CDR3 is CSVHRQANEQFF. The CDR3 DNA follows: TGCAGCGTTCATCGACAGGCCAATGAGCAGTTCTTC.

This clonotype was found a few times. The V gene is TRBV20-1, the J gene TRBJ2-2; 9 nucleotides align to TRBD2. J gave up 5 bases and V 1 base, and 11 bases lay outside the gene matches. Germline loops: CDR1 DFQATT, CDR2 SNEGSKA (reference sequence). This CDR3 contains 17 residues. CDR3 sequence (DNA): TGCAGTGCTAGAGCGCCGGCGGGAGGGCCGCGTACCGGGGAGCTGTTTTTT. It encodes CSARAPAGGPRTGELFF.

This clonotype occurred many times. The V call is TRBV6-5, the J call TRBJ1-1; no clear D. CDR3 length: 13 residues. Trimming shortened V by 4 bases and J by 5 bases, and 11 bases separated the two germline ends. Germline V gene sequence: CDR1 MNHEY, CDR2 SVGAGI. CDR3 nucleotides: TGTGCCAGCAGTTTAGCCCGTAAAACTGAAGCTTTCTTT. Its protein product is CASSLARKTEAFF.

This clonotype was counted many times. CDR3 residues: CSASQFMGEQFF. As DNA, the CDR3 is TGCAGTGCTTCCCAATTTATGGGTGAGCAGTTCTTC. This sequence joins TRBV20-1 and TRBJ2-1; D not certain. CDR1 is DFQATT, CDR2 SNEGSKA, per germline (reference sequence). The CDR3 spans 12 residues. The V and J ends lost 5 bases and 9 bases respectively, with 14 bases between them.

This clonotype was detected a few times. This chain connects TRBV5-5 to TRBJ1-5; the D gene is possibly TRBD1 (5 bases). Per the germline V gene, CDR1 is SGHKS and CDR2 is YYEKEE (reference sequence). V was trimmed by 4 bases and J by 0 bases, leaving 17 bases between them. The CDR3 spans 17 residues. The DNA of the CDR3 is TGTGCCAGCAGCCCTGAGGGGCGTCCCTATAGCAATCAGCCCCAGCATTTT. This translates into CASSPEGRPYSNQPQHF. Complete variable domain (other parts from reference TRBV5-5 and TRBJ1-5): DAGVTQSPTHLIKTRGQQVTLRCSPISGHKSVSWYQQVLGQGPQFIFQYYEKEERGRGNFPDRFSARQFPNYSSELNVNALLLGDSALYLCASSPEGRPYSNQPQHFGDGTRLSIL.

There are many counts of this clonotype. This chain links TRBV7-2 with TRBJ2-4; a weak D match, TRBD2 (5 bases). The CDR3 totals 14 residues. V was trimmed by 2 bases and J by 7 bases, leaving 12 bases between them. The germline V gene has CDR1 SGHTA and CDR2 FQGNSA. The DNA for the CDR3 is TGTGCCAGCAGCTTAACGGAGGCTCAGAACATTCAGTACTTC. This gives the protein CASSLTEAQNIQYF.

In its sample, this clonotype was seen a few times. This rearrangement joins TRBV7-9 to TRBJ2-2, with D maybe TRBD1 (6 bases). V dropped 8 bases and J dropped 0 bases, with 10 bases sitting between them. There are 14 residues in the CDR3. Germline V gene data show CDR1 as SEHNR and CDR2 as FQNEAQ (reference sequence). The CDR3 DNA reads as TGTGCCAGCCCGGGACAAACGAACACCGGGGAGCTGTTTTTT. Its translation: CASPGQTNTGELFF.

This clonotype was picked up many times. The chain carries TRBV6-2 or TRBV6-3 and TRBJ2-7; 7 bases map to TRBD1. Germline CDR1 and CDR2: MNHEY and SVGEGT. V gave up 3 bases and J gave up 12 bases; unmatched junction bases: 20. The CDR3 is 16 residues long. CDR3 DNA: TGTGCCAGCAGTTATGGCAAGGACAGGACCTCTGGGCAGTGGTACTTC. Amino acid sequence: CASSYGKDRTSGQWYF.

Only a few counts were recorded for this clonotype. A far larger clone is one nucleotide away, so this likely arose from a read error. The V and J genes are TRBV6-2 or TRBV6-3 and TRBJ2-7; perhaps D is TRBD1 or TRBD2 (5 bases each). Near its end, the DNA agrees better with TRBJ2-3, so the J call may be wrong. This CDR3 has 16 residues. Germline loops: CDR1 MNHEY, CDR2 SVGEGT. The DNA of the CDR3 is TGTGCCAGCAGTTCCCGGGACCCCGGCGGCAGAGATACGCAGTATTTT. This translates into CASSSRDPGGRDTQYF.